Each of the 12 T cell receptor beta chains below was sequenced from the same sample in a study of tumor and adjacent non-tumor tissue in lung cancer. A modified ARM-PCR protocol with three rounds of nested PCR amplified TCRbeta. MiXCR was run by TCRdb on the multiplex PCR reads, yielding one entry per CDR3 protein. The sample holds approximately 150,000 distinct CDR3 sequences; roughly 70% are singletons and the top ten take about 20%. No cell sorting was done before RNA was extracted from the tissue. Input material: lung tumor tissue. The source is a man in his 60s with small cell lung cancer.

J is TRBJ2-7 and V is TRBV29-1; D is undetermined. The CDR3 consists of 11 residues. Germline CDR1 reads SQVTM; CDR2 reads ANQGSEA. CDR3 sequence: CSQPESQEQYF. DNA of the CDR3: TGCTCCCAACCAGAGTCCCAAGAGCAGTACTTC.

Comment on this clonotype: With a much larger clone just one base away, this may be a read error. V and J are TRBV11-3 and TRBJ2-2; D is perhaps TRBD1 (6 bases). Trimming left V 5 bases short and J 7 bases short, with 20 bases between. Germline assignment: CDR1 SGHNT and CDR2 YENEEA. The CDR3 has 16 amino acids. CDR3 DNA sequence: TGTGCCAGCAGCCCCCATAGGGGGAGTAGTATCGGGGAGCTGTTTTTT. Its protein is CASSPHRGSSIGELFF.

For this clonotype: Sequence at one end of the junction differs from germline and may be a read error. The chain recombines TRBV10-3 with TRBJ1-5; D is undetermined. Germline loops: CDR1 ENHRY, CDR2 SYGVKD. The CDR3 runs 14 residues. The CDR3 DNA follows: TGTGCCACCAGTGAAGTGGCGGGAAATCAGCCCCAGCATTTT. Its translation is CATSEVAGNQPQHF.

In the case of this clonotype: The junction shows a germline mismatch at one end, possibly a read error. The chain links TRBV20-1 to TRBJ2-1; tentative D call: TRBD1 (5 bases). This CDR3 spans 12 amino acids. The germline gives CDR1 DFQATT, CDR2 SNEGSKA (reference sequence). CDR3 coding DNA: TGCACTGCTAGGCAGGGTCCCAATGAGCAGTTCTTC. It codes for CTARQGPNEQFF.

As regards this clonotype: One end of the junction is discordant with germline, which a read error may explain. V usage is TRBV12-3 or TRBV12-4 and J usage is TRBJ2-1; 7 bases map to TRBD2. The CDR3 covers 17 residues. CDR3 residues: CVSSLAGGRTGNNEQFF. DNA of the CDR3: TGTGTCAGCAGTTTAGCGGGCGGCCGGACTGGAAACAATGAGCAGTTCTTC.

This clonotype was observed a few times. Possible read error: a much larger clone is one base away. The chain couples TRBV6-2 or TRBV6-3 to TRBJ2-1, with D perhaps TRBD1 (5 bases). CDR3 length: 16 amino acids. Germline CDR1 and CDR2: MNHEY and SVGEGT. The V and J ends lost 0 bases and 7 bases respectively, with 16 bases between them. The DNA of the CDR3 is TGTGCCAGCAGTTACTCGTTCACCAGGGTTAGTAATGAGCAGTTCTTC. It codes for CASSYSFTRVSNEQFF.

V is TRBV6-2 or TRBV6-3 and J is TRBJ2-7, with TRBD1 matching 10 bases. Germline trimming cut 5 bases from V and 4 bases from J; bases unmatched to any gene: 8. The CDR3 extends over 15 amino acids. Germline-derived CDR1 and CDR2 are MNHEY and SVGEGT. CDR3 amino acids: CASSTKPGQGYEQYV. CDR3 DNA: TGTGCCAGCAGTACTAAACCGGGACAGGGGTACGAGCAGTACGTC.

On this clonotype itself: A read error may explain this, as a much larger clone is one base away. The CDR3 does not end in the conserved phenylalanine or tryptophan, so this is likely a read error. The chain employs TRBV6-5 and TRBJ2-3; D remains ambiguous. The CDR3 is 15 residues long. The V end was cut by 5 bases, the J end by 3 bases, with 15 bases between. Germline V gene lookup returns CDR1 MNHEY and CDR2 SVGAGI. The CDR3 loop is CASSARALGTDTQYL. The CDR3 coding sequence is TGTGCCAGCAGTGCCCGGGCCCTGGGAACAGATACGCAGTATTTA.

This chain joins TRBV12-3 or TRBV12-4 and TRBJ2-5; no firm D call. The V and J ends lost 7 bases and 5 bases respectively, with 14 bases between them. The CDR3 consists of 13 residues. The CDR3 DNA reads as TGTGCCAGCACCCACGGAAATTGGGAGACCCAGTACTTC. Translating it yields CASTHGNWETQYF.

This clonotype was recorded a few times. The V and J genes are TRBV6-6 and TRBJ1-2; D unclear. CDR3 size: 12 residues. Germline V lookup: CDR1 MNHNY, CDR2 SVGAGI (reference sequence). V lost 5 bases and J 3 bases, leaving 7 bases between the germline ends. The CDR3 coding sequence is TGTGCCAGCAGTAACCCGGACTATGGCTACACCTTC. Protein: CASSNPDYGYTF.

Notes on this clonotype: A junction boundary mismatches the germline segment, possibly from a read error. The chain uses TRBV6-5 and TRBJ2-7, with TRBD1 matching over 8 bases. The germline gives CDR1 MNHEY, CDR2 SVGAGI. This CDR3 is built from 13 residues. CDR3 sequence reads: CANSRDRPYEQYF. CDR3 bases: TGTGCCAACAGTCGGGACAGGCCCTACGAGCAATACTTC.

Of note for this clonotype: At one boundary the junction diverges from the germline segment, which might be a read error. The chain is built from TRBV14 and TRBJ1-1; no reliable D call. Germline V CDR1 and CDR2: SGHDN, FVKESK. The CDR3 is 15 residues long. Here the CDR3 reads CANSQDPGENTEAYF. For the CDR3, the DNA is TGTGCCAACAGCCAAGACCCAGGAGAGAACACTGAAGCTTACTTT.